This TCR beta chain is from a study of spatial heterogeneity in lung cancer. This clonotype was seen ten or more times. Time point described: sample taken at primary tumor resection. Unsorted tumor, nontumor lung tissue or cryopreserved PBMC supplied the whole RNA. CDR1 and CDR2 (germline): DFQATT, SNEGSKA (reference sequence). Losses at the gene ends were 5 bases for V and 1 base for J; bases not matched to a gene: 4. The CDR3 is made up of 14 amino acids. Each CDR3 protein gets one entry after TCRdb re-called the 5' RACE reads with MiXCR. The data show tens of thousands of distinct CDR3 sequences, around 4.6% seen once.

The sequence came from a male donor with early-stage non-small cell lung cancer. Sequences were derived from PBMCs, sampled at surgery. V gene TRBV20-1 combines with J gene TRBJ2-2, with TRBD1 identical over 7 bases. CDR3 residues: CSARDRLNTGELFF. Here the CDR3 DNA reads TGCAGTGCTCGGGACAGATTGAACACCGGGGAGCTGTTTTTT.